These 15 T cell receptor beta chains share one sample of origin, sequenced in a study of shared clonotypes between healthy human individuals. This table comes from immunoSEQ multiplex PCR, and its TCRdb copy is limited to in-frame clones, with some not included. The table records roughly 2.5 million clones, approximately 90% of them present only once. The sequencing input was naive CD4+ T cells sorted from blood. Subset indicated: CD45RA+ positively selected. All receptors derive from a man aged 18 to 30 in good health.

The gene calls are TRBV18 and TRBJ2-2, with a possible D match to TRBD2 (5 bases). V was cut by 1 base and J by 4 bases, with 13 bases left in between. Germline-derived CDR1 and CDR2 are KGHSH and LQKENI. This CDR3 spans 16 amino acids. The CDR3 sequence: CASSPRGSGPTGELFF. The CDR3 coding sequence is TGTGCCAGCTCACCACGAGGGTCAGGTCCCACCGGGGAGCTGTTTTTT.

The CDR3 is CASSLGGTGYMNTEAFF. The CDR3 DNA reads as TGTGCCAGCAGCTTAGGAGGGACAGGCTACATGAACACTGAAGCTTTCTTT. V and J are TRBV7-8 and TRBJ1-1; 8 bases match TRBD1. The CDR3 consists of 17 residues. Germline V CDR1 and CDR2: SGHVS, FQNEAQ. V gave up 1 base and J gave up 0 bases; unmatched junction bases: 7.

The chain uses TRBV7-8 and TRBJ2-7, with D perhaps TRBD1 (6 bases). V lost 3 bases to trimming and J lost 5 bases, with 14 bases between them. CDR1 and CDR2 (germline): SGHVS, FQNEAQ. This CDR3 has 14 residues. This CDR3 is CASSFGGLSHEQYF. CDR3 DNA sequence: TGTGCCAGCAGCTTTGGGGGCCTTTCCCACGAGCAGTACTTC.

This chain's CDR3 is CASSATGGENHEQYF. The CDR3 DNA is TGTGCCAGCAGCGCCACAGGGGGCGAGAACCACGAGCAGTACTTC. The V gene is TRBV7-9, the J gene TRBJ2-7, with TRBD1 matching 9 bases. With V trimmed by 5 bases and J by 5 bases, 10 bases remained unmatched. CDR3 length: 15 residues. CDR1 and CDR2 (germline): SEHNR, FQNEAQ (reference sequence). The full variable domain, with the rest looked up from reference TRBV7-9 and TRBJ2-7, is DTGVSQNPRHKITKRGQNVTFRCDPISEHNRLYWYRQTLGQGPEFLTYFQNEAQLEKSRLLSDRFSAERPKGSFSTLEIQRTEQGDSAMYLCASSATGGENHEQYFGPGTRLTVT.

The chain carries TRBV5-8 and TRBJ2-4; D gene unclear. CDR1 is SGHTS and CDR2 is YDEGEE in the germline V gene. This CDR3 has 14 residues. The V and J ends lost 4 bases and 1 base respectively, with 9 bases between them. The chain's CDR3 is CASSIGPAKNIQYF. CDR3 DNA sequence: TGTGCCAGCAGCATTGGCCCGGCCAAAAACATTCAGTACTTC.

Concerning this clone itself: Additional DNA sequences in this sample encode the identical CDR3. Here the CDR3 DNA reads TGTGCCAGCAGCTTGACTAGCGGGACTTACAATGAGCAGTTCTTC. Its protein product is CASSLTSGTYNEQFF. The rearrangement uses TRBV7-2 and TRBJ2-1; 11 positions match TRBD2. The CDR3 extends over 15 amino acids. Germline-derived CDR1 and CDR2 are SGHTA and FQGNSA. With V trimmed by 3 bases and J by 4 bases, 2 bases remained unmatched.

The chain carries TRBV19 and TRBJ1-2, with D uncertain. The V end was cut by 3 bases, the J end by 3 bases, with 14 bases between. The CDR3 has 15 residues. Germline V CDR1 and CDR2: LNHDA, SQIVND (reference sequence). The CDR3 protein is CASSMGSGGYYGYTF. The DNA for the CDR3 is TGTGCCAGTAGTATGGGGTCAGGCGGTTACTATGGCTACACCTTC.

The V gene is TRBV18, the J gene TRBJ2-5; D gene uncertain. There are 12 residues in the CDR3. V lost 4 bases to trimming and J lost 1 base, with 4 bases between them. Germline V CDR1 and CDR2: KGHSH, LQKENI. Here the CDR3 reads CASSQTQETQYF. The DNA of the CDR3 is TGTGCCAGCTCACAAACCCAAGAGACCCAGTACTTC.

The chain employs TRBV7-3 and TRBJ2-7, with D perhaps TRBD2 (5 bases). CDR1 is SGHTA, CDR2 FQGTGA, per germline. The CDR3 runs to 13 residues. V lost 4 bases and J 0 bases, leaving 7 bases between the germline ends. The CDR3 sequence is CASSSGVSYEQYF. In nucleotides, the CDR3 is TGTGCCAGCAGCTCCGGGGTCTCCTACGAGCAGTACTTC. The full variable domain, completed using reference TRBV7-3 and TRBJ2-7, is GAGVSQTPSNKVTEKGKYVELRCDPISGHTALYWYRQSLGQGPEFLIYFQGTGAADDSGLPNDRFFAVRPEGSVSTLKIQRTERGDSAVYLCASSSGVSYEQYFGPGTRLTVT.

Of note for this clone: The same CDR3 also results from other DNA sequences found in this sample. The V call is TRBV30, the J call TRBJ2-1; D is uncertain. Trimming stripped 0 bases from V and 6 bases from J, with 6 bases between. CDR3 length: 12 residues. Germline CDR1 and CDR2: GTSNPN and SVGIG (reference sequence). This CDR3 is CAWSVLSNEQFF. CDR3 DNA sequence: TGTGCCTGGAGTGTATTATCCAATGAGCAGTTCTTC.

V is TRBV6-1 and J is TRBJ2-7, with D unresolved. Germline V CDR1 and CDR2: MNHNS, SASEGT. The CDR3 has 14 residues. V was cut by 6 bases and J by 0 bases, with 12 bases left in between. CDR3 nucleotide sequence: TGTGCCAGCAGCGTCGAATCGAGCTCCTACGAGCAGTACTTC. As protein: CASSVESSSYEQYF.

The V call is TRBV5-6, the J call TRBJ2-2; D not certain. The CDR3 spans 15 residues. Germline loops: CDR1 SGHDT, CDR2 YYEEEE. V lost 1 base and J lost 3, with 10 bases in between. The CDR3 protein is CASSLFLGDTGELFF. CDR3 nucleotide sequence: TGTGCCAGCAGCTTGTTTCTTGGGGACACCGGGGAGCTGTTTTTT. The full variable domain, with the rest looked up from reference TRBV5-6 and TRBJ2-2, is DAGVTQSPTHLIKTRGQQVTLRCSPKSGHDTVSWYQQALGQGPQFIFQYYEEEERQRGNFPDRFSGHQFPNYSSELNVNALLLGDSALYLCASSLFLGDTGELFFGEGSRLTVL.

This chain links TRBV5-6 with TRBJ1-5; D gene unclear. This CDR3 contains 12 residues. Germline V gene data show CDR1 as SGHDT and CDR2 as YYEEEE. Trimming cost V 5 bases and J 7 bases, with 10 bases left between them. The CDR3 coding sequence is TGTGCCAGCAGTTTCGAGGCCCAGCCCCAGCATTTT. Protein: CASSFEAQPQHF.

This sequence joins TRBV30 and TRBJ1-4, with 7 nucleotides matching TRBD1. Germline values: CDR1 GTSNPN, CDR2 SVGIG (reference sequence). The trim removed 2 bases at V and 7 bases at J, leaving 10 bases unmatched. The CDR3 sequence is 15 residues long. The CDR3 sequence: CAWSRNPGQLEKLFF. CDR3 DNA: TGTGCCTGGAGTCGTAACCCGGGACAGCTTGAAAAACTGTTTTTT.

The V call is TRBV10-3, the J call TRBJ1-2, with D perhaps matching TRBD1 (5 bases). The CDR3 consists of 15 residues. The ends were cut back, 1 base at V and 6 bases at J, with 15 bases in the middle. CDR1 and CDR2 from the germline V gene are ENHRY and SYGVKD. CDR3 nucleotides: TGTGCCATCAGTGAGTACCGGGACCCTTCAAATGGCTACACCTTC. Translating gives CAISEYRDPSNGYTF.